This T cell receptor (beta chain) was captured in a study of blood T cell repertoires in COVID-19. At the level of the study: There were acute and convalescent COVID-19 samples, and they came from the United States, Italy and Spain. T cells, B-cell-depleted T cells, or PBMCs provided the cDNA or gDNA that served as material.

Per the study methods: Estimation of nucleated cell counts was performed using reference gene primer amplification. The data were produced by immunoSEQ multiplex PCR, yet TCRdb's version contains in-frame clones alone and is incomplete. V and J calls and clone size are copied from that table; D and trimming were computed from the DNA. In the table there are more than 15,000 clones, approximately 80% of which are singletons. Material for sequencing was peripheral blood. This clonotype was obtained from a man older than 75 with active COVID-19.

CDR3 in DNA: TGCGCCAGCTGGACAGGGGACATCACCGGGGAGCTGTTTTTT. Translated: CASWTGDITGELFF. This chain connects TRBV5-1 to TRBJ2-2, with 9 bases identical to TRBD1. V gave up 7 bases and J gave up 4 bases; unmatched junction bases: 5. The CDR3 contains 14 residues. Germline-derived CDR1 and CDR2 are SGHRS and YFSETQ.